This entry lists 29 T cell receptor beta chains sequenced from one sample in a study of early T cells in non-severe SARS-CoV-2 infection. One entry per CDR3 protein, called by TCRdb with MiXCR from the 5' RACE reads. The data show approximately 69,000 distinct CDR3 sequences, over 9.5% seen once. The sample here was whole blood, taken at baseline. The receptors were sampled from an adult who was a healthcare worker with PCR-confirmed SARS-CoV-2 infection or an uninfected control (not recorded which).

The chain links TRBV7-2 to TRBJ1-2, with TRBD1 identical over 10 bases. CDR1 SGHTA and CDR2 FQGNSA come from the germline V gene. There are 17 residues in the CDR3. With V trimmed by 0 bases and J by 1 base, 5 bases remained unmatched. The CDR3 region is CASSLAHWDRGNYGYTF. CDR3 nucleotide sequence: TGTGCCAGCAGCTTAGCCCACTGGGACAGGGGTAACTATGGCTACACCTTC.

V gene TRBV14 combines with J gene TRBJ2-2, with D perhaps matching TRBD2 (5 bases). With 7 bases removed from V and 5 bases from J, the gap between germline ends came to 14 bases. CDR1 and CDR2 (germline): SGHDN, FVKESK. The CDR3 sequence is 14 residues long. CDR3 sequence reads: CASTPRGRTGELFF. CDR3 in DNA: TGTGCCAGCACCCCCCGGGGTCGAACCGGGGAGCTGTTTTTT.

This clonotype occurred many times. V and J are TRBV6-6 and TRBJ1-5; D may be TRBD1 (5 bases). This CDR3 has 16 amino acids. CDR1 and CDR2 from the germline V gene are MNHNY and SVGAGI (reference sequence). Trimming left V 6 bases short and J 7 bases short, with 22 bases between. The CDR3 DNA sequence: TGTGCCAGCAGCCGCCGACAGTTACAAGGGGAGCAGCCCCAGCATTTT. This sequence encodes CASSRRQLQGEQPQHF.

This clonotype appeared many times. V and J are TRBV18 and TRBJ2-1, with D unresolved. Trimming removed 3 bases at V and 7 bases at J, with 7 bases between. This CDR3 spans 12 amino acids. Germline lookup yields CDR1 KGHSH and CDR2 LQKENI. CDR3 nucleotides: TGTGCCAGCTCACCTATAACGAATGAGCAGTTCTTC. Its translation is CASSPITNEQFF.

The chain is built from TRBV3-1 and TRBJ1-4; a possible D gene is TRBD1 (6 bases). V was cut by 3 bases and J by 13 bases, with 18 bases left in between. This CDR3 is built from 14 residues. Germline V lookup: CDR1 LGHDT, CDR2 YNNKEL (reference sequence). The CDR3 spells CASSHVSHRDGLFF. The DNA for the CDR3 is TGTGCCAGCAGCCACGTTAGTCACAGGGACGGACTGTTTTTT.

This clonotype occurred many times. V gene TRBV7-9 combines with J gene TRBJ2-3; D is undetermined. The germline V and J ends were trimmed by 2 bases and 0 bases, with 6 bases remaining between them. Per germline, CDR1 SEHNR and CDR2 FQNEAQ (reference sequence). This CDR3 contains 14 residues. CDR3 protein: CASSLLGSTDTQYF. The CDR3, as DNA: TGTGCCAGCAGCTTATTAGGAAGCACAGATACGCAGTATTTT.

In this sample, this clonotype turned up many times. The chain joins TRBV9 to TRBJ1-2, with D maybe TRBD1 (5 bases). Trimming removed 0 bases at V and 0 bases at J, with 12 bases between. Germline-derived CDR1 and CDR2 are SGDLS and YYNGEE. The CDR3 consists of 16 residues. The CDR3 coding sequence is TGTGCCAGCAGCGTAGGTTCCTCACAGGCTAACTATGGCTACACCTTC. Translating it yields CASSVGSSQANYGYTF.

The chain employs TRBV29-1 and TRBJ1-4; TRBD1 agrees at 7 bases. Looked up from germline, CDR1 is SQVTM and CDR2 is ANQGSEA. V was pared by 6 bases and J by 4 bases, with 5 bases of the junction left unmatched. The CDR3 totals 13 residues. CDR3 in DNA: TGCAGCGTGATAGACAGGGATAATGAAAAACTGTTTTTT. This translates into CSVIDRDNEKLFF.

This clonotype was observed a handful of times. V is TRBV5-1 and J is TRBJ1-2; weak D call: TRBD1 (6 bases). Trimming stripped 0 bases from V and 4 bases from J, with 13 bases between. Germline CDR1 SGHRS, CDR2 YFSETQ. CDR3 length: 15 residues. This CDR3 is CASSLVAAGAYGYTF. In DNA form, the CDR3 reads TGCGCCAGCAGCTTGGTAGCCGCAGGGGCCTATGGCTACACCTTC.

This clonotype showed up many times. The chain has TRBV7-9 and TRBJ2-3; D may be TRBD2 (5 bases). The CDR3 spans 16 residues. V lost 5 bases and J 0 bases, leaving 15 bases between the germline ends. The germline gives CDR1 SEHNR, CDR2 FQNEAQ (reference sequence). The CDR3 here is CASSPWTSPSTDTQYF. CDR3 DNA: TGTGCCAGCAGCCCCTGGACTTCCCCCAGCACAGATACGCAGTATTTT.

This clonotype was observed a few times. The J gene is TRBJ2-1, the V gene TRBV29-1; no firm D call. The ends were cut back, 3 bases at V and 5 bases at J, with 11 bases in the middle. The length of the CDR3 is 13 residues. The germline CDR1 and CDR2 sequences are SQVTM and ANQGSEA. The CDR3 protein is CSVDGAANNEQFF. The CDR3 DNA sequence: TGCAGCGTTGATGGTGCTGCGAACAATGAGCAGTTCTTC.

This rearrangement joins TRBV3-1 to TRBJ1-4, with unresolved D. The CDR3 runs 15 residues. In germline, CDR1 is LGHDT, CDR2 YNNKEL (reference sequence). V lost 3 bases to trimming and J lost 3 bases, with 11 bases between them. The CDR3 DNA sequence: TGTGCCAGCAGCCAGGGGAACACTCCTAATGAAAAACTGTTTTTT. Protein: CASSQGNTPNEKLFF.

This clonotype was picked up many times. The chain couples TRBV30 to TRBJ2-3, with 9 bases aligning to TRBD1. Germline V lookup: CDR1 GTSNPN, CDR2 SVGIG (reference sequence). The CDR3 is made up of 14 amino acids. CDR3 protein: CAGDRGMSTDTQYF. CDR3 nucleotides: TGTGCTGGCGACAGGGGGATGTCCACAGATACGCAGTATTTT.

V gene TRBV12-3 or TRBV12-4 combines with J gene TRBJ1-5, with D possibly matching TRBD1 (6 bases). The germline V and J ends were trimmed by 2 bases and 0 bases, with 8 bases remaining between them. This CDR3 contains 15 residues. The CDR3 coding sequence is TGTGCCAGCAGTTTATCGACAGGTAGCAATCAGCCCCAGCATTTT. As protein: CASSLSTGSNQPQHF.

This chain joins TRBV9 and TRBJ2-6, with a possible D match to TRBD1 (5 bases). V shed 2 bases and J shed 1 base, with 7 bases lying between them. Per the germline V gene, CDR1 is SGDLS and CDR2 is YYNGEE. The CDR3 runs to 15 residues. This CDR3 reads CASSVQGSGANVLTF. CDR3 sequence (DNA): TGTGCCAGCAGCGTGCAGGGTTCTGGGGCCAACGTCCTGACTTTC.

This clonotype came up many times. The gene calls are TRBV9 and TRBJ2-3, with TRBD1 matching 10 bases. This CDR3 region has 16 residues. V gave up 3 bases and J gave up 5 bases; unmatched junction bases: 9. Germline assignment: CDR1 SGDLS and CDR2 YYNGEE. CDR3 in amino acids: CASSARGTGDGDTQYF. In nucleotides, the CDR3 is TGTGCCAGCAGCGCGAGAGGGACAGGGGATGGAGATACGCAGTATTTT.

This clonotype was seen at least ten times. The J gene is TRBJ2-1, the V gene TRBV19, with 10 bases lining up with TRBD2. This CDR3 spans 15 amino acids. Trimming at V came to 1 base and at J to 7 bases, leaving 4 bases not matched to a gene. Germline values: CDR1 LNHDA, CDR2 SQIVND (reference sequence). CDR3 coding DNA: TGTGCCAGTAGTATAGCCAGCGGGGGGGCAAATGAGCAGTTCTTC. This translates into CASSIASGGANEQFF. Full variable domain (rest looked up from reference TRBV19 and TRBJ2-1): DGGITQSPKYLFRKEGQNVTLSCEQNLNHDAMYWYRQDPGQGLRLIYYSQIVNDFQKGDIAEGYSVSREKKESFPLTVTSAQKNPTAFYLCASSIASGGANEQFFGPGTRLTVL.

The chain recombines TRBV4-1 with TRBJ2-2; D is perhaps TRBD1 or TRBD2 (5 bases each). The germline V and J ends were trimmed by 3 bases and 1 base, with 18 bases remaining between them. This CDR3 spans 18 amino acids. Germline CDR1 MGHRA, CDR2 YSYEKL. The CDR3 DNA reads as TGCGCCAGCAGCCACCCGCTTGGGGGTAGTGTGAACACCGGGGAGCTGTTTTTT. Its protein product is CASSHPLGGSVNTGELFF.

The chain combines TRBV20-1 with TRBJ2-7; 8 bases align to TRBD1. V lost 2 bases to trimming and J lost 3 bases; unmatched junction nucleotides: 6. The length of the CDR3 is 14 residues. Germline CDR1 and CDR2: DFQATT and SNEGSKA (reference sequence). The CDR3 region is CSARRTGMVYEQYF. The CDR3 nucleotides read TGCAGTGCTAGAAGGACAGGGATGGTCTACGAGCAGTACTTC.

This clonotype was found a few times. The chain couples TRBV3-1 to TRBJ2-7, with 7 positions matching TRBD1. CDR1 LGHDT and CDR2 YNNKEL come from the germline V gene (reference sequence). With 5 bases clipped from V and 4 bases from J, the junction kept 14 bases outside the gene matches. The CDR3 runs 16 residues. The CDR3 sequence is CASSTRPIGTVYEQYF. The CDR3 region has the DNA TGTGCCAGCAGCACGCGCCCAATAGGGACAGTATACGAGCAGTACTTC.

CDR3 DNA: TGTGCCAGCAGCCAACCGACCCGGGACTCCAAAAACATTCAGTACTTC. This gives the protein CASSQPTRDSKNIQYF. The chain links TRBV14 to TRBJ2-4; D might be TRBD2 (6 bases). Germline V lookup: CDR1 SGHDN, CDR2 FVKESK. The CDR3 is 16 amino acids. Trimming took off 2 bases at V and 2 bases at J, with 13 bases between the two ends.

This clonotype came up many times. The chain couples TRBV6-2 or TRBV6-3 to TRBJ1-2; D is ambiguous. Germline values: CDR1 MNHEY, CDR2 SVGEGT. CDR3 size: 15 residues. V was clipped by 0 bases and J by 8 bases, with 16 bases between them. The CDR3 is CASSYSRQPSRGYTF. CDR3 in DNA: TGTGCCAGCAGTTACTCGAGGCAGCCGAGCCGCGGCTACACCTTC.

This clonotype was seen a handful of times. The chain is built from TRBV9 and TRBJ2-1, with 12 positions matching TRBD2. With V trimmed by 6 bases and J by 6 bases, 4 bases remained unmatched. In germline, CDR1 is SGDLS, CDR2 YYNGEE. The CDR3 is made up of 14 amino acids. The CDR3 DNA reads as TGTGCCAGCAACCTAGCGGGAGGGAGCAATGAGCAGTTCTTC. It specifies CASNLAGGSNEQFF.

There are a few counts of this clonotype. V usage is TRBV18 and J usage is TRBJ1-5; maybe TRBD1 (5 bases). The CDR3 has 13 residues. V lost 6 bases and J 6 bases, leaving 12 bases between the germline ends. Germline V CDR1 and CDR2: KGHSH, LQKENI. Written as DNA, the CDR3 is TGTGCCAGCTCGGTCAGGGAAACTCAGCCCCAGCATTTT. This gives the protein CASSVRETQPQHF.

This clonotype has at least ten counts. V gene TRBV27 combines with J gene TRBJ1-1; 8 nucleotides line up with TRBD1. The CDR3 is 15 residues long. Per germline, CDR1 MNHEY and CDR2 SMNVEV (reference sequence). V lost 4 bases and J lost 2; bases outside the gene matches: 6. The CDR3 nucleotides read TGTGCCAGCAGTTCTCAGGGGGCATTTAACACTGAAGCTTTCTTT. Encoded protein: CASSSQGAFNTEAFF.

DNA for the CDR3: TGCGCCAGCAGCCGAATGATAGCGGGGCAGTACAATGAGCAGTTCTTC. Translation: CASSRMIAGQYNEQFF. The gene calls are TRBV5-1 and TRBJ2-1; TRBD2 matches 8 bases. The ends lost 4 bases at V and 4 bases at J; junction bases unmatched: 10. This CDR3 contains 16 residues. CDR1 and CDR2 from the germline V gene are SGHRS and YFSETQ.

This clonotype was counted ten times or more. This chain uses TRBV29-1 with TRBJ2-7; D is uncertain. Deletions cut 4 bases from V and 7 bases from J, with 17 bases between. This CDR3 spans 13 amino acids. CDR1 and CDR2 from the germline V gene are SQVTM and ANQGSEA. The CDR3 nucleotides read TGCAGCGTTGCTCAATTAGCTCCAGGAGAGCAGTACTTC. It is translated as CSVAQLAPGEQYF.

This sequence joins TRBV9 and TRBJ1-1; a weak D match, TRBD1 (6 bases). Trimming removed 5 bases at V and 0 bases at J, with 8 bases between. The germline CDR1 and CDR2 sequences are SGDLS and YYNGEE. This CDR3 comprises 13 residues. The CDR3 coding sequence is TGTGCCAGCAGTGGGGGGCTGAACACTGAAGCTTTCTTT. Amino acid sequence: CASSGGLNTEAFF.

The chain uses TRBV5-1 and TRBJ2-3, with D possibly being TRBD1 (5 bases). CDR3 length equals 16 residues. Trimming took 1 base from V and 1 from J, leaving 13 bases between them. CDR1 SGHRS and CDR2 YFSETQ come from the germline V gene. CDR3 sequence: CASSLFGQRGTDTQYF. In DNA, the CDR3 is TGCGCCAGCAGCTTGTTTGGACAAAGGGGCACAGATACGCAGTATTTT.